The present entry profiles one T cell receptor (beta chain) with its context. The PCR made use of 60 Vbeta and 13 Jbeta primers. TCRdb's copy holds only in-frame clones and misses some; the assay was immunoSEQ multiplex PCR. This sample's table reports some 150,000 clones. This sample is drawn from a study of cytomegalovirus exposure and HLA in healthy donors. The TCR originated in a woman aged 18 to 35 in good health and CMV-seronegative. Sequences were obtained from PBMCs.

The DNA of the CDR3 is TGTGCCAGCAGCTTAGCTGCCGGCTCCTACAATGAGCAGTTCTTC. Protein: CASSLAAGSYNEQFF. This chain joins TRBV11-2 and TRBJ2-1; no firm D call. CDR3 length: 15 amino acids. The germline V gene encodes CDR1 SGHAT and CDR2 FQNNGV. Trimming took 1 base from V and 0 from J, leaving 7 bases between them.